Each of the 5 T cell receptor beta chains below was sequenced from the same sample in a study of blood T cell repertoires in COVID-19. The assay was immunoSEQ multiplex PCR, and TCRdb's table has in-frame clones only and misses some. The data show fewer than 200,000 clones, 84% seen once. The sequenced sample consisted of PBMCs or T cells enriched from blood (not recorded which). The receptor set was obtained from a woman in her twenties or thirties who had been exposed to COVID-19.

The rearrangement links TRBV29-1 to TRBJ2-5; D possibly corresponds to TRBD2 (6 bases). V was pared by 4 bases and J by 5 bases, with 17 bases between. The CDR3 extends over 14 amino acids. Looked up from germline, CDR1 is SQVTM and CDR2 is ANQGSEA. The CDR3, as DNA: TGCAGCGTTGGGAGACTAGTGACGGGGGAGACCCAGTACTTC. The encoded protein is CSVGRLVTGETQYF.

The rearrangement uses TRBV6-5 and TRBJ2-1, with TRBD2 matching 10 bases. The CDR3 loop spans 15 amino acids. Germline values: CDR1 MNHEY, CDR2 SVGAGI. J was trimmed by 7 bases and V by 6 bases; bases with no gene match: 9. As DNA, the CDR3 is TGTGCCAGCAGCTTAGCGGGGGGAGAATCGAATGAGCAGTTCTTC. This encodes CASSLAGGESNEQFF.

This chain connects TRBV7-8 to TRBJ2-2; TRBD2 is a possible D gene (6 bases). CDR1 is SGHVS, CDR2 FQNEAQ, per germline. V was trimmed by 5 bases and J by 3 bases, leaving 16 bases between them. This CDR3 comprises 16 residues. DNA of the CDR3: TGTGCCAGCAGCCGACCCCGACTAGTAGACACCGGGGAGCTGTTTTTT. This codes for CASSRPRLVDTGELFF. The full variable domain, its missing parts supplied by reference TRBV7-8 and TRBJ2-2, is GAGVSQSPRYKVAKRGQDVALRCDPISGHVSLFWYQQALGQGPEFLTYFQNEAQLDKSGLPSDRFFAERPEGSVSTLKIQRTQQEDSAVYLCASSRPRLVDTGELFFGEGSRLTVL.

The CDR3 region is CASVGGDIQYF. In nucleotides, the CDR3 is TGTGCCAGCGTAGGGGGGGACATTCAGTACTTC. The chain carries TRBV2 and TRBJ2-4, with D possibly matching TRBD2 (7 bases). With 8 bases removed from V and 8 bases from J, the gap between germline ends came to 10 bases. This CDR3 region has 11 residues. Germline V CDR1 and CDR2: SNHLY, FYNNEI.

The V call is TRBV29-1, the J call TRBJ2-3; 9 bases map to TRBD1. The CDR3 is 18 residues long. Germline V gene sequence: CDR1 SQVTM, CDR2 ANQGSEA. V lost 5 bases to trimming and J lost 4 bases; unmatched junction nucleotides: 19. CDR3 in amino acids: CSVLGQGASGLRADTQYF. Written as DNA, the CDR3 is TGCAGCGTTTTGGGACAGGGTGCTAGCGGTCTTAGGGCAGATACGCAGTATTTT.